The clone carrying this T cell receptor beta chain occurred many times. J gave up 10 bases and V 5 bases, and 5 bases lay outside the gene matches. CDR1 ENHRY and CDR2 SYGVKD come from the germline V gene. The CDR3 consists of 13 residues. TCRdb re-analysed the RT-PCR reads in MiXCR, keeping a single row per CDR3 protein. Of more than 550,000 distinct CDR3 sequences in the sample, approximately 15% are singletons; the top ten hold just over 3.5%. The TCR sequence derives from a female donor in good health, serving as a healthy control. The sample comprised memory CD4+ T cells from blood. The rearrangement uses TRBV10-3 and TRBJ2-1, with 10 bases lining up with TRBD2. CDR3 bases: TGTGCCATCAGTAGGACTAGCGGATCGGAGCAGTTCTTC. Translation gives CAISRTSGSEQFF.